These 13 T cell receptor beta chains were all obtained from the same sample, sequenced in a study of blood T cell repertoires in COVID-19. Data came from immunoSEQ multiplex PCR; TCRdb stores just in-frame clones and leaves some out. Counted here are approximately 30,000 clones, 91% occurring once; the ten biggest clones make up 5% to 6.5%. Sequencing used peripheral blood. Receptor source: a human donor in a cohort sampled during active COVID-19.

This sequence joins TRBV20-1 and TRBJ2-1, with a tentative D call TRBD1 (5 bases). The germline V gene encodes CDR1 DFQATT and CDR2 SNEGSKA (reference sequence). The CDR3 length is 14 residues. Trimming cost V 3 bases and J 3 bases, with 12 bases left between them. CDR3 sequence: CSASPRQIYNEQFF. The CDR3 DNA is TGCAGTGCTAGTCCTAGACAGATCTACAATGAGCAGTTCTTC.

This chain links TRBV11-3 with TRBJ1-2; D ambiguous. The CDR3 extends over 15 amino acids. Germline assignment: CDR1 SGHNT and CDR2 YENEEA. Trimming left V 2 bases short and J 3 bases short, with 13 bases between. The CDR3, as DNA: TGTGCCAGCAGCTTACGGAGCCCCGGCGACTATGGCTACACCTTC. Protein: CASSLRSPGDYGYTF.

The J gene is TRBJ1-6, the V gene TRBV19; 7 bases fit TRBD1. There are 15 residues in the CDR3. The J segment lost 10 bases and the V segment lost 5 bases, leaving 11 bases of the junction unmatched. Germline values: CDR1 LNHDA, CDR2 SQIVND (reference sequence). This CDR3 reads CASSGGQVIKSPLHF. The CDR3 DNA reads TGTGCCAGTAGTGGCGGACAGGTTATCAAGTCACCCCTCCACTTT.

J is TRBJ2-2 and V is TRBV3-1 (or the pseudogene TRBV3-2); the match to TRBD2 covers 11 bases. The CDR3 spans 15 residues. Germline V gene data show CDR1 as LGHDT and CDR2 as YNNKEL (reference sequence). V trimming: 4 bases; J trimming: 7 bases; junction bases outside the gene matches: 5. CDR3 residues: CASSPGLAGVGELFF. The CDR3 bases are TGTGCCAGCAGCCCTGGACTAGCGGGTGTCGGGGAGCTGTTTTTT.

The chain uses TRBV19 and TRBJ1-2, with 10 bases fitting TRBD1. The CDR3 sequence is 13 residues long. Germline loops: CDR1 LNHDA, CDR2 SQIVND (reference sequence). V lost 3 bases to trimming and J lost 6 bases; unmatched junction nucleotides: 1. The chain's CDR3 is CASSIGQGDGYTF. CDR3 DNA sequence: TGTGCCAGTAGTATCGGACAGGGGGATGGCTACACCTTC.

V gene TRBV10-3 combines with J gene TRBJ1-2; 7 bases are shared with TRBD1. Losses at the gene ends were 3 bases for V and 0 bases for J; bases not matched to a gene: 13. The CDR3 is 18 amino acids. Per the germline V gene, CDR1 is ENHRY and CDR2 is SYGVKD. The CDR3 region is CAISDIVRTGLTNYGYTF. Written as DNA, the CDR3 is TGTGCCATCAGTGATATAGTTAGGACAGGACTAACTAACTATGGCTACACCTTC.

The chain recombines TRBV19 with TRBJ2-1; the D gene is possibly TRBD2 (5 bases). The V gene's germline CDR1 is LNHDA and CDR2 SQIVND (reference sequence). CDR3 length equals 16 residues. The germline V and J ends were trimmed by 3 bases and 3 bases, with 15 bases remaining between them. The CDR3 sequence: CASSIGVGGSYNEQFF. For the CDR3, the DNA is TGTGCCAGTAGTATTGGAGTAGGAGGAAGCTACAATGAGCAGTTCTTC.

DNA of the CDR3: TGTGCCAGTAGTTCCTCGGGACAGGGGTATTCACCCCTCCACTTT. It specifies CASSSSGQGYSPLHF. The chain joins TRBV19 to TRBJ1-6, with 10 nucleotides matching TRBD1. Germline trimming cut 5 bases from V and 8 bases from J; bases unmatched to any gene: 6. This CDR3 has 15 amino acids. The germline CDR1 and CDR2 sequences are LNHDA and SQIVND (reference sequence).

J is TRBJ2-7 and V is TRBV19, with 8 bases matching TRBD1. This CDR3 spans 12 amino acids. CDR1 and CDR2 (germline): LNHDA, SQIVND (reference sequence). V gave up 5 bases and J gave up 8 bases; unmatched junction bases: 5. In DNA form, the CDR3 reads TGTGCCAGTAGTTCTACAGGGGGGAAGCAGTACGTC. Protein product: CASSSTGGKQYV.

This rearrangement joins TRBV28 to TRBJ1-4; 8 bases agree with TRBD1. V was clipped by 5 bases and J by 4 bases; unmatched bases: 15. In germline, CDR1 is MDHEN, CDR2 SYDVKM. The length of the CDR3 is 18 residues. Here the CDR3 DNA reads TGTGCCAGCAGTCCGCCCCCCGGGACAGGCGCCGGTAATGAAAAACTGTTTTTT. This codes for CASSPPPGTGAGNEKLFF.

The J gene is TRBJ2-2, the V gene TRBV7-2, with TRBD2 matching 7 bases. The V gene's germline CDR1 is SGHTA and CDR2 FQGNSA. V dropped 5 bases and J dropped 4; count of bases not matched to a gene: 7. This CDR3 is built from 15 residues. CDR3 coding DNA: TGTGCCAGCAGCCCCAACCTAGCGGCCACCGGGGAGCTGTTTTTT. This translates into CASSPNLAATGELFF. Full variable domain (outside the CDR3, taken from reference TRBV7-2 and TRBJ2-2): GAGVSQSPSNKVTEKGKDVELRCDPISGHTALYWYRQSLGQGLEFLIYFQGNSAPDKSGLPSDRFSAERTGGSVSTLTIQRTQQEDSAVYLCASSPNLAATGELFFGEGSRLTVL.

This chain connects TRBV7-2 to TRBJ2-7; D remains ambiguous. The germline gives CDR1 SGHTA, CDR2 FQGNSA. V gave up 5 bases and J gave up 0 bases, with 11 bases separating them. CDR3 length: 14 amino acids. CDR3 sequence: CASSLDLSSYEQYV. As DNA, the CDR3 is TGTGCCAGCAGCCTCGACTTAAGCTCCTACGAGCAGTACGTC.

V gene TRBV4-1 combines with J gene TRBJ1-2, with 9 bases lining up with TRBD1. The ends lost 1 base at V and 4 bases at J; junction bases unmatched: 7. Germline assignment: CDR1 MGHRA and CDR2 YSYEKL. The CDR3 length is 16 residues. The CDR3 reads CASSQGAGTGTYGYTF. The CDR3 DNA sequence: TGCGCCAGCAGCCAAGGCGCCGGGACAGGGACCTATGGCTACACCTTC.